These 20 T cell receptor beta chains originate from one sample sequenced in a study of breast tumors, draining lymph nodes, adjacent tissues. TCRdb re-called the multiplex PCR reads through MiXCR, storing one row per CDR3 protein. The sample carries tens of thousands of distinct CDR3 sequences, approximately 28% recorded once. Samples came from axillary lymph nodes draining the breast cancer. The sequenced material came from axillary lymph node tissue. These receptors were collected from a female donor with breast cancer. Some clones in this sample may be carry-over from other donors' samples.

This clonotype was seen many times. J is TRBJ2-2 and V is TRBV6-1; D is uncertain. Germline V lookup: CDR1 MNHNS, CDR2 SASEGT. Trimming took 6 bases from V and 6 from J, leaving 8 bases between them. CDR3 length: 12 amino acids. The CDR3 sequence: CASSPLPGELFF. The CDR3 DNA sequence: TGTGCCAGCAGCCCCCTCCCCGGGGAGCTGTTTTTT.

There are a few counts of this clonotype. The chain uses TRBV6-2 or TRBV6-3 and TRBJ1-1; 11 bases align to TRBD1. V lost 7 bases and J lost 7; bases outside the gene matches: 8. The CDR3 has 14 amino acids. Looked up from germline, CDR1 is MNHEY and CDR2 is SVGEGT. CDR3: CASTKDRGRNEAFF. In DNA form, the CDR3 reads TGTGCCAGCACCAAGGACAGGGGGCGCAATGAAGCTTTCTTT.

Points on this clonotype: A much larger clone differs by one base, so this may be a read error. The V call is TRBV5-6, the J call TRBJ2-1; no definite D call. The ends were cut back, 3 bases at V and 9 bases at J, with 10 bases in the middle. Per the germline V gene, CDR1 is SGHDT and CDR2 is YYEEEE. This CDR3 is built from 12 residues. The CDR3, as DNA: TGTGCCAGCAGCTCCTCCCGGTCTGAGCAGTTCTTC. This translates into CASSSSRSEQFF.

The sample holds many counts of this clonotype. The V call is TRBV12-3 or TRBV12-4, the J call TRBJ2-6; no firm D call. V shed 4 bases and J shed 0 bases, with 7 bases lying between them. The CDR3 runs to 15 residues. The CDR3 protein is CASSSPVSGANVLTF. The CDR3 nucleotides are TGTGCCAGCAGTTCCCCCGTCTCTGGGGCCAACGTCCTGACTTTC.

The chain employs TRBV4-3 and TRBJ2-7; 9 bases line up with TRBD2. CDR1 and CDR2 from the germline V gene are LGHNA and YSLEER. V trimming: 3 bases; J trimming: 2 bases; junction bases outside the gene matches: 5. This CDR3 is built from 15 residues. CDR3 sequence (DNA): TGCGCCAGCAGCCAGAGGCTAGCGGGAACCTACGAGCAGTACTTC. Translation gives CASSQRLAGTYEQYF.

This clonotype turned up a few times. The DNA for the CDR3 is TGCAGTGCTAGAGATTCTAGGGACAGGTACTATGGCTACACCTTC. Protein product: CSARDSRDRYYGYTF. This chain uses TRBV20-1 with TRBJ1-2; 8 bases align to TRBD1. This CDR3 contains 15 residues. Per germline, CDR1 DFQATT and CDR2 SNEGSKA (reference sequence). J was trimmed by 3 bases and V by 0 bases; bases with no gene match: 6.

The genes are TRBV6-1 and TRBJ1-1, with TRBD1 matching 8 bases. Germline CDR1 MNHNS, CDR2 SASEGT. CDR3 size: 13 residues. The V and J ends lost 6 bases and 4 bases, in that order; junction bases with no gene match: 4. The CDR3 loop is CASSSDRVTEAFF. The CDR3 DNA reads TGTGCCAGCAGCTCGGACAGGGTCACTGAAGCTTTCTTT.

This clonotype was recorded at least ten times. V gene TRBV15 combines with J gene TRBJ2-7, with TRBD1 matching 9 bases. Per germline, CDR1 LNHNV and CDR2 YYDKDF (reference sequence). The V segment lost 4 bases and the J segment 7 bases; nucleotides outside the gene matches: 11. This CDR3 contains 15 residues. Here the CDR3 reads CATSTPGTGPGEQYF. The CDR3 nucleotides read TGTGCCACCAGCACCCCCGGGACAGGGCCGGGGGAGCAGTACTTC.

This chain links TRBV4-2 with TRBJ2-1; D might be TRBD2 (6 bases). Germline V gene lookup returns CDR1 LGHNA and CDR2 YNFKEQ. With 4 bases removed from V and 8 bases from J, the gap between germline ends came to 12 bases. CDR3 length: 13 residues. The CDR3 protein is CASSLGGKDEQFF. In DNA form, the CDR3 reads TGTGCCAGCAGCCTCGGGGGTAAGGATGAGCAGTTCTTC.

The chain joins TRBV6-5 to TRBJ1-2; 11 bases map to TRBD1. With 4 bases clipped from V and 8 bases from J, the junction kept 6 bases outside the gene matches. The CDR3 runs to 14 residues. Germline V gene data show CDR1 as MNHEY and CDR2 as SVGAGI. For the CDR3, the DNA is TGTGCCAGCAGTTTGGACAGGGGGCGTCAGGGCTACACCTTC. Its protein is CASSLDRGRQGYTF.

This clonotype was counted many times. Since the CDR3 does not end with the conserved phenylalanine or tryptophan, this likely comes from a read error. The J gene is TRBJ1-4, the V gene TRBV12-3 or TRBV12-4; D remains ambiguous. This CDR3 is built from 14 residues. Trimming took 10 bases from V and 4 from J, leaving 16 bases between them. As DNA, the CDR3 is TGTGCCACCCAACCCCAAGGAATTAATGAAAAACTGTTTCTT. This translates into CATQPQGINEKLFL.

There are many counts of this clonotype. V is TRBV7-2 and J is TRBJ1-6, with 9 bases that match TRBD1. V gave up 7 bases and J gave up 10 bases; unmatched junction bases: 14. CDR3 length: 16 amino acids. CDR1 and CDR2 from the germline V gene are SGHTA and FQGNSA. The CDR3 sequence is CASNTRVLTGGSPLHF. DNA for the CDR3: TGTGCCAGCAATACTAGGGTCTTGACAGGGGGATCACCCCTCCACTTT.

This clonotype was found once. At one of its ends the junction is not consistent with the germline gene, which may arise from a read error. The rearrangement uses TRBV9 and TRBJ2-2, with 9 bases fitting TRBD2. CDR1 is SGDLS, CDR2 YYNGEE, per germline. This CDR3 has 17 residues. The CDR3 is CASSLGKAGGGTGGLFF. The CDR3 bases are TGTGCCAGCAGCCTCGGGAAAGCGGGAGGAGGCACCGGGGGGCTGTTTTTT.

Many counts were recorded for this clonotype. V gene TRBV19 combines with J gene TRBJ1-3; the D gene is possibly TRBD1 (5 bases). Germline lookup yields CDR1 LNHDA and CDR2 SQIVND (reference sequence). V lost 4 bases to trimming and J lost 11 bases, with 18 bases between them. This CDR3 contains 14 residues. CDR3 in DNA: TGTGCCAGTAGTACTCCCGGGACCACTAACGCCATATATTTT. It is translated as CASSTPGTTNAIYF.

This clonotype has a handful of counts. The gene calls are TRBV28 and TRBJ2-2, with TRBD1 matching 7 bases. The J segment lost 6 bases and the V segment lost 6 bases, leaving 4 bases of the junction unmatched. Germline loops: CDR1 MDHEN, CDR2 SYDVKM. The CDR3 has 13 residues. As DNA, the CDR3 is TGTGCCAGCAGGCGACAGGGTGCCGGGGAGCTGTTTTTT. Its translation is CASRRQGAGELFF.

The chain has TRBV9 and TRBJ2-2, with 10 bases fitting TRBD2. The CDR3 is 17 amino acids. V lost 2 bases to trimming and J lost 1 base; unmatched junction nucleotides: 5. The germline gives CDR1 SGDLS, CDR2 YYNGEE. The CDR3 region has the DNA TGTGCCAGCAGCGTTATGTTAGCGGGAGGGAACACCGGGGAGCTGTTTTTT. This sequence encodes CASSVMLAGGNTGELFF.

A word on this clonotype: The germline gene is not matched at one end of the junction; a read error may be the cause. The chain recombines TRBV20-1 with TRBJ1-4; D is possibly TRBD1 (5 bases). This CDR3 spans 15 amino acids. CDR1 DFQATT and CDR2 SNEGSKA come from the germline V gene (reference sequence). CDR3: CSARATGSGTEKLFF. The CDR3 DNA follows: TGCAGTGCTAGAGCCACCGGGTCAGGGACGGAAAAACTGTTTTTC.

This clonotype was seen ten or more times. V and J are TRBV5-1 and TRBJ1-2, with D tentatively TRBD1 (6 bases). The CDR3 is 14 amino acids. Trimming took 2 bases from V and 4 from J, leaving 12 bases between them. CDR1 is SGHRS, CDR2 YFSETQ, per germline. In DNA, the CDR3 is TGCGCCAGCAGCTTTTCAGGGGCTGGCTATGGCTACACCTTC. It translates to CASSFSGAGYGYTF.

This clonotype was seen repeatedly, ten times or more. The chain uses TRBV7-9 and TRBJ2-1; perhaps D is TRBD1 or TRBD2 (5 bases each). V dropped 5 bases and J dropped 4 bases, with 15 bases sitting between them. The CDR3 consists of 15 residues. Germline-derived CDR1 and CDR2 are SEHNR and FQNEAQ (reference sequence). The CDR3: CASSPGTKLYNEQFF. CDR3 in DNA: TGTGCCAGCAGCCCAGGGACCAAACTATACAATGAGCAGTTCTTC. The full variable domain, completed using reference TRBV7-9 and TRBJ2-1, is DTGVSQNPRHKITKRGQNVTFRCDPISEHNRLYWYRQTLGQGPEFLTYFQNEAQLEKSRLLSDRFSAERPKGSFSTLEIQRTEQGDSAMYLCASSPGTKLYNEQFFGPGTRLTVL.

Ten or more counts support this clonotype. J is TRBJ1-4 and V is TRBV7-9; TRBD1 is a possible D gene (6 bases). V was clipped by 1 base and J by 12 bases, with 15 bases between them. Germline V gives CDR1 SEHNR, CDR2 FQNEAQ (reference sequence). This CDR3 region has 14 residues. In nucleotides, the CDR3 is TGTGCCAGCAGCTTAGGGCAGGGGCGTTTGGAACTGTTTTTT. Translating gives CASSLGQGRLELFF.